This T cell receptor (beta chain) was captured in a study of blood T cell repertoires in COVID-19. Study details: Spain, Italy and the United States supplied samples that represented acute and convalescent COVID-19.

The assay was immunoSEQ multiplex PCR, and TCRdb's table has in-frame clones only and misses some. The sample contains 200,000 to 300,000 clones, about 85% of which appear only once. V shed 5 bases, J shed 6 bases, and the junction held 7 bases outside the gene matches. CDR1 is SGHTA, CDR2 FQGTGA, per germline. CDR3 length equals 14 residues. This clone was seen a few times. The chain couples TRBV7-3 to TRBJ1-2; 9 bases line up with TRBD1. This TCR derives from a man in his 60s with acute or convalescent COVID-19. Sequencing input: peripheral blood. This CDR3 reads CASSPQGAENGYTF. The CDR3 DNA reads TGTGCCAGCAGCCCACAGGGGGCGGAGAATGGCTACACCTTC.